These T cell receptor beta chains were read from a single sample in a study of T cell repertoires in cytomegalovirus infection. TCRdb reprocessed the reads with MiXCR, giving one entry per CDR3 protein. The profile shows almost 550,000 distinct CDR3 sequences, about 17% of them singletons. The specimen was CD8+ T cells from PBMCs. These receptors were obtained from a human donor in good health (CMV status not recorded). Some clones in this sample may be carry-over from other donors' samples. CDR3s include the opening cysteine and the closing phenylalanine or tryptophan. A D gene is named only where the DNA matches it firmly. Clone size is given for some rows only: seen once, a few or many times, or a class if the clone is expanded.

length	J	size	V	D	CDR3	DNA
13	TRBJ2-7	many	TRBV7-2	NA	CASSSRRVGEQYF	TGTGCCAGCAGCTCTCGGCGCGTCGGCGAGCAGTACTTC
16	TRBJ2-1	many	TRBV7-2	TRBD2	CASSPSAGGPLNEQFF	TGTGCCAGCAGCCCCTCAGCGGGAGGGCCTCTGAATGAGCAGTTCTTC
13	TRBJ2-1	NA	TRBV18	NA	CASSQETANEQFF	TGTGCCAGCTCACAAGAGACAGCAAATGAGCAGTTCTTC
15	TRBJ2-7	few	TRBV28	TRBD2	CASSSWTSGVYEQYF	TGTGCCAGCAGTTCTTGGACTAGCGGGGTTTACGAGCAGTACTTC
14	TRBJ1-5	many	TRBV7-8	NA	CASSSHLGNQPQHF	TGTGCCAGCAGCTCTCATCTCGGTAATCAGCCCCAGCATTTT
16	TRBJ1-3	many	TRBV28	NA	CASNMGATYSGNTIYF	TGTGCCAGCAATATGGGGGCAACCTACTCTGGAAACACCATATATTTT
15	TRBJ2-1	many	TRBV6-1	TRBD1	CASSPGTGVLNEQFF	TGTGCCAGCAGTCCCGGGACAGGGGTCCTCAATGAGCAGTTCTTC
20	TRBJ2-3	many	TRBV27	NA	CASSLYGPGLSSPSTDTQYF	TGTGCCAGCAGTTTATATGGCCCTGGGCTATCCTCTCCTAGCACAGATACGCAGTATTTT
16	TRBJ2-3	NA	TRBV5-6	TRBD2	CASSFERGGLRHTQYF	TGTGCCAGCAGCTTTGAGCGGGGGGGGTTGCGGCATACGCAGTATTTT
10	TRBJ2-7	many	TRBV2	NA	CASSGSEQYF	TGCGCCAGCAGTGGATCCGAGCAGTACTTC
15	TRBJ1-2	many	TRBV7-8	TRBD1	CASSSGTGLPGGYTF	TGTGCCAGCAGCTCCGGGACAGGGCTCCCGGGGGGCTACACCTTC
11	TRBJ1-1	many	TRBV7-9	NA	CASSPGAEAFF	TGTGCCAGCAGCCCTGGGGCTGAAGCTTTCTTT
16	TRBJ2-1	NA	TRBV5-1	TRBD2	CASSDPGLATRSEQFF	TGCGCCAGCAGCGACCCGGGACTAGCTACAAGAAGTGAGCAGTTCTTC
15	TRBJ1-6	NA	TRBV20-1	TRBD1	CSASPHQGVYSPLHF	TGCAGTGCTAGTCCCCACCAGGGGGTTTATTCACCCCTCCACTTT
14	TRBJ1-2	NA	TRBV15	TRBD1	CATSKGTGDYGYTF	TGTGCCACCAGCAAAGGGACAGGCGATTATGGCTACACCTTC
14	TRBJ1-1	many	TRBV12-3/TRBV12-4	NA	CASSFQGFYTEAFF	TGTGCCAGCAGTTTTCAGGGGTTCTACACTGAAGCTTTCTTT
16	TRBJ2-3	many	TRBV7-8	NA	CASTFAIGPSTDTQYF	TGTGCCAGCACCTTTGCCATCGGACCCAGCACAGATACGCAGTATTTT
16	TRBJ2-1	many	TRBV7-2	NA	CASSLAGAPPYNEQFF	TGTGCCAGCAGCTTAGCAGGGGCACCCCCCTACAATGAGCAGTTCTTC
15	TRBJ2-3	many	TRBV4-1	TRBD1	CASSQTTGSTDTQYF	TGCGCCAGCAGCCAAACGACAGGGAGCACAGATACGCAGTATTTT
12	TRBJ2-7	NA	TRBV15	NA	CATSGTGYEQYF	TGTGCCACCTCAGGGACGGGCTACGAGCAGTACTTC
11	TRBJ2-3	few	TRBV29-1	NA	CSAEGGGTQYF	TGCAGCGCCGAAGGTGGGGGTACGCAGTATTTT
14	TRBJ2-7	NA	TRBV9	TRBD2	CASSRGLASYEQYF	TGTGCCAGCAGCCGAGGACTAGCATCCTACGAGCAGTACTTC
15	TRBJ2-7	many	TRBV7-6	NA	CASSLEAQSSYEQYF	TGTGCCAGCAGCTTAGAGGCTCAGAGCTCCTACGAGCAGTACTTC
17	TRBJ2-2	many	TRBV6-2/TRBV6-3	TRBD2	CASGEEELAGRTGELFF	TGTGCCAGTGGGGAGGAGGAACTAGCGGGCCGCACCGGGGAGCTGTTTTTT
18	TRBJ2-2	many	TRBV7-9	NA	CASSSGREKPSNTGELFF	TGTGCCAGCAGCTCCGGCAGGGAAAAACCATCGAACACCGGGGAGCTGTTTTTT
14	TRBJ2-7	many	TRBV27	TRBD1	CASSRQGQGYEQYF	TGTGCCAGCAGTCGGCAGGGACAGGGATACGAGCAGTACTTC
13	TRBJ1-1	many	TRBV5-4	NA	CASAVDSATEAFF	TGTGCCAGTGCCGTAGACAGTGCCACTGAAGCTTTCTTT
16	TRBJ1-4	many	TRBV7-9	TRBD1	CASSLTPTGPAEKLFF	TGTGCCAGCAGCTTAACCCCGACAGGGCCGGCTGAAAAACTGTTTTTT
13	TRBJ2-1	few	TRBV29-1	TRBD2	CSSSGGADNEQFF	TGCAGCTCGAGCGGGGGGGCAGACAATGAGCAGTTCTTC
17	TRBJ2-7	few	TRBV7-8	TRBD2	CASSPTRVAGGNYEQYF	TGTGCCAGCAGCCCCACCCGGGTAGCGGGTGGGAATTACGAGCAGTACTTC
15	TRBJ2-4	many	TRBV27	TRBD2	CASSLSAGWVNIQYF	TGTGCCAGCAGTTTATCAGCGGGATGGGTAAACATTCAGTACTTC
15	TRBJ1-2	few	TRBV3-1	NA	CASSYVTGVNYGYTF	TGTGCCAGCAGTTACGTCACGGGGGTAAACTATGGCTACACCTTC
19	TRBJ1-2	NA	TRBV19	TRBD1	CASSPDSRDRGKEDYGYTF	TGTGCCAGTAGTCCGGACTCCCGGGACAGGGGGAAAGAGGACTATGGCTACACCTTC
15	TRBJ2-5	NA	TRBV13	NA	CASSERRAGQETQYF	TGTGCCAGCAGCGAGAGGCGGGCTGGCCAAGAGACCCAGTACTTC
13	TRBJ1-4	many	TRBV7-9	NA	CASSRTAREKLFF	TGTGCCAGCAGTCGGACGGCCCGCGAAAAACTGTTTTTT
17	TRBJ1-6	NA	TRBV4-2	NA	CASSQDLGNPYNSPLHF	TGTGCCAGCAGCCAAGATTTAGGGAACCCCTATAATTCACCCCTCCACTTT